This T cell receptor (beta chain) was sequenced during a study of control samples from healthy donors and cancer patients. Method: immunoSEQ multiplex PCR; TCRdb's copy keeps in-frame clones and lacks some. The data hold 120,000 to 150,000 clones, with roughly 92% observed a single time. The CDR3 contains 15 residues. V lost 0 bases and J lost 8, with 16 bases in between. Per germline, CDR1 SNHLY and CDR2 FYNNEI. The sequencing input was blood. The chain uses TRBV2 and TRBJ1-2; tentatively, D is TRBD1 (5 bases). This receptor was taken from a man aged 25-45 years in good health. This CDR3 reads CASSEAAGLGSGYTF. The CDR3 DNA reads TGTGCCAGCAGTGAAGCGGCAGGGTTGGGGTCGGGCTACACCTTC.